The clone carrying this T cell receptor (beta chain) was observed a few times. The authors ran a second PCR of 7 to 11 cycles using a sample-barcoded 5' primer and a J-beta primer mix. TCRdb passed the 5' RACE reads through MiXCR, listing each CDR3 protein once. This sample yields around 1.5 million distinct CDR3 sequences, of which around 39% are seen a single time; 7% to 9.5% belongs to the top ten. The V gene end was trimmed by 4 bases and the J gene end by 4 bases; junction bases not matched to a gene: 6. Germline V CDR1 and CDR2: SGHRS, YFSETQ. The CDR3 covers 15 residues. These data originate in a study of blood T cells in healthy people across ages. Per individual sample, total RNA of at least 5 micrograms was extracted.

The source material was blood. This clonotype was obtained from a young woman in good health. The rearrangement joins TRBV5-1 to TRBJ1-2, with 11 nucleotides matching TRBD1. CDR3 sequence: CASSPGQGGTYGYTF. For the CDR3, the DNA is TGCGCCAGCAGCCCGGGACAGGGGGGTACCTATGGCTACACCTTC.